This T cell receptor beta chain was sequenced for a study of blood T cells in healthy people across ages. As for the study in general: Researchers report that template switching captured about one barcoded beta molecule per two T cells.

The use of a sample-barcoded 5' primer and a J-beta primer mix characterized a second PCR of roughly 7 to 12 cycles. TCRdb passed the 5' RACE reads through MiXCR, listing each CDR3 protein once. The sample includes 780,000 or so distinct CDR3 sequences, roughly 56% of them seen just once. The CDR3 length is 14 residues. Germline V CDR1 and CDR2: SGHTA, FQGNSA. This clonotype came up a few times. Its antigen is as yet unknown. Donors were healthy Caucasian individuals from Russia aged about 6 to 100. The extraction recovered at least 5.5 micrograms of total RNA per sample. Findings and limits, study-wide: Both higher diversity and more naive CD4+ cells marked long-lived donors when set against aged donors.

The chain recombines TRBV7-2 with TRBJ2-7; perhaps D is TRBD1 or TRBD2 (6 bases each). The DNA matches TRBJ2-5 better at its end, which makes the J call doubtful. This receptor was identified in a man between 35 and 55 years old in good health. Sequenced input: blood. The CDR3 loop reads CASSLRGPPQTQYF. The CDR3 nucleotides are TGTGCCAGCAGCTTACGGGGGCCCCCGCAGACCCAGTACTTC.